Presented here are 3 T cell receptor beta chains from one specimen sequenced in a study of long-term antiretroviral therapy in people with HIV. They ran version v3.0 of the immunoSEQ assay at survey level. The protocol was immunoSEQ multiplex PCR, while the TCRdb copy is restricted to in-frame clones and leaves out a portion. Of fewer than 30,000 clones listed, roughly four fifths are singletons. The sequencing here drew on unsorted PBMCs, taken 0.7 years before starting antiretroviral therapy. These receptors originate from a young man with HIV.

Only a few counts were recorded for this clone. The CDR3, as DNA: TGCGCCAGCAGTGTTGGACAGGGGAACACTGAAGCTTTCTTT. It codes for CASSVGQGNTEAFF. The rearrangement links TRBV10-2 to TRBJ1-1; 8 positions match TRBD1. CDR1 is WSHSY, CDR2 SAAADI, per germline. The CDR3 length is 14 residues. Losses at the gene ends were 4 bases for V and 1 base for J; bases not matched to a gene: 2.

V usage is TRBV5-4 and J usage is TRBJ2-2, with 10 nucleotides matching TRBD2. Germline CDR1 is SGHNT and CDR2 is YYREEE (reference sequence). CDR3 length: 17 residues. Trimming removed 4 bases from V and 3 bases from J; junction bases left unmatched: 9. CDR3 sequence reads: CASSPLAGGSHTGELFF. Here the CDR3 DNA reads TGTGCCAGCAGCCCTTTAGCGGGAGGCTCACACACCGGGGAGCTGTTTTTT.

The chain joins TRBV30 to TRBJ2-7, with 7 bases that match TRBD2. Germline V gene lookup returns CDR1 GTSNPN and CDR2 SVGIG (reference sequence). The CDR3 is 14 residues long. The trim removed 3 bases at V and 6 bases at J, leaving 11 bases unmatched. CDR3 protein: CAWRLAGEGVEQYF. In DNA, the CDR3 is TGTGCCTGGAGATTAGCGGGCGAGGGCGTCGAGCAGTACTTC.